This is a list of T cell receptor beta chains from one sample in a study of technical replicates of blood from several donors. Assay: immunoSEQ multiplex PCR; the TCRdb copy retains only in-frame clones and omits some. Of around 80,000 clones in the sample, roughly nine tenths were seen once. Sequencing used T cells isolated from PBMCs. The receptors were gathered from a human donor in good health. The conserved cysteine and the conserved F or W are not part of the CDR3 here.

J	V	CDR3
TRBJ2-7	TRBV6-4	ASSDSIHGRRLAGGPCSLYEQY
TRBJ2-7	TRBV28	ASSSGRLAGSYEQY
TRBJ2-7	TRBV7-6	ASSSREKASYEQY
TRBJ2-7	TRBV18	ASSITPSRTGFNEQY
TRBJ2-5	TRBV7-8	ASSSTPGQETQY
TRBJ1-1	TRBV6-1	ASSVQGAGTEAF
TRBJ2-5	TRBV5-4	ASSQTGVETQY
TRBJ1-1	TRBV5-1	ASSLTGGVSTEAF
TRBJ2-1	TRBV5-1	ASSLTTGEPYNEQF
TRBJ1-5	TRBV27	ASSLGGSQPQH
TRBJ2-7	TRBV27	ASSSWTGGDEQY
TRBJ2-5	TRBV6-5	ASRRGGEETQY
TRBJ2-1	TRBV7-9	ASSLAGGKF
TRBJ1-5	TRBV28	ASRPGQGHQPQH
TRBJ1-2	TRBV6-5	ASRDTGGAGYT
TRBJ2-1	TRBV5-1	ASSFGLADYNEQF
TRBJ2-7	TRBV15	ATSHRDRNYEQY
TRBJ2-1	TRBV28	ATREAGNEQF
TRBJ1-5	TRBV7-6	ASSLMTGRDQPQH
TRBJ2-1	TRBV28	ASSLITGLAAPNEQF
TRBJ2-5	TRBV27	ASSSHTGVETQY
TRBJ2-7	TRBV11-2	ASSFRRRGGAYEQY
TRBJ1-3	TRBV27	ASALSGGNTIY
TRBJ2-7	TRBV15	ATSSPGGYEQY
TRBJ1-5	TRBV7-2	ASSLGGGLAYSNQPQH
TRBJ1-1	TRBV28	ASSLSGTGEAF
TRBJ1-2	TRBV15	ATSRDLDSAYGYT
TRBJ2-3	TRBV29-1	SVPKRDSTDTQY
TRBJ2-1	TRBV7-6	ASSESGNEQF
TRBJ2-7	TRBV10-3	AISESLGTRSYEQY
TRBJ2-1	TRBV28	ASSLAGDYNEQF
TRBJ2-7	TRBV28	ASLDREISYEQY
TRBJ2-7	TRBV7-9	ASRPDSRYEEQY
TRBJ1-5	TRBV30	AWSGGQVNQPQH
TRBJ1-2	TRBV27	ASSLSGGVIYGYT
TRBJ1-1	TRBV5-1	ASSIGTGGTEAF
TRBJ1-1	TRBV6-5	ASSYSVGQNTEAF
TRBJ2-2	TRBV14	ASSPNFANTGELF
TRBJ1-2	TRBV4-2	ASSQEPGHLNYGYT
TRBJ2-3	TRBV7-9	ASSLIGTGTDTQY
TRBJ2-1	TRBV5-1	ASRAETAYNEQF
TRBJ2-1	TRBV27	ASGALLAPSYNEQF
TRBJ1-1	TRBV7-9	ASIDSTGLNTEAF
TRBJ1-6	TRBV11-2	ASSLEGHPASTLH
TRBJ1-1	TRBV7-9	ASSLDRAF
TRBJ2-7	TRBV5-4	ASSLLGIHYEQY
TRBJ2-1	TRBV7-8	ASSFSGTSYNEQF
TRBJ2-1	TRBV6-6	ASSRGTSGRQNEQF